This is a list of T cell receptor beta chains from one sample in a study of shared clonotypes between healthy human individuals. The data were produced by immunoSEQ multiplex PCR, yet TCRdb's version contains in-frame clones alone and is incomplete. The table shows some 2.1 million clones, with 80% to 95% occurring only once. The source material was naive CD8+ T cells from PBMCs. Receptors were obtained from a man aged 18 to 30 in good health. Some clones in this sample may be carry-over from other donors' samples. CDR3s include the opening cysteine and the closing phenylalanine or tryptophan. Each record gives: V gene, J gene, D gene, clone size, CDR3 protein, CDR3 DNA. The D gene is left open where the match is weak. Only part of the rows carry a size: once, few, many, or a class if the clone is expanded.

V: TRBV11-1; J: TRBJ2-1; D: TRBD2; size: NA; CDR3: CASSFRHSLLAGLYNEQFF; DNA: TGTGCCAGCAGCTTCAGACATAGCCTACTAGCGGGATTATACAATGAGCAGTTCTTC
V: TRBV5-5; J: TRBJ2-1; D: TRBD2; size: NA; CDR3: CASSFGTGTSLNEQFF; DNA: TGTGCCAGCAGCTTTGGTACTGGGACTAGCCTCAATGAGCAGTTCTTC
V: TRBV4-1; J: TRBJ2-1; D: TRBD1; size: NA; CDR3: CASSSGTDSYNEQFF; DNA: TGCGCCAGCAGCTCCGGGACAGACTCCTACAATGAGCAGTTCTTC
V: TRBV27; J: TRBJ2-2; D: TRBD1; size: NA; CDR3: CASSVRQGARTGELFF; DNA: TGTGCCAGCAGTGTGAGACAGGGGGCGAGGACCGGGGAGCTGTTTTTT
V: TRBV9; J: TRBJ1-5; D: TRBD1; size: NA; CDR3: CASSVGTGDFGQPQHF; DNA: TGTGCCAGCAGCGTAGGGACAGGGGATTTCGGTCAGCCCCAGCATTTT
V: TRBV5-6; J: TRBJ2-3; D: NA; size: NA; CDR3: CASSFHLGAGTDTQYF; DNA: TGTGCCAGCAGCTTTCACTTGGGGGCTGGCACAGATACGCAGTATTTT
V: TRBV27; J: TRBJ1-1; D: NA; size: NA; CDR3: CASSFRGTEEAFF; DNA: TGTGCCAGCAGTTTTCGCGGAACCGAGGAAGCTTTCTTT
V: TRBV27; J: TRBJ2-7; D: NA; size: few; CDR3: CASSFGSPYEQYF; DNA: TGTGCCAGCAGTTTCGGCTCTCCCTACGAGCAGTACTTC
V: TRBV13; J: TRBJ2-7; D: TRBD2; size: NA; CDR3: CASSLRREGFNEQYF; DNA: TGTGCCAGCAGCTTAAGGCGGGAGGGCTTCAACGAGCAGTACTTC
V: TRBV6-1; J: TRBJ1-1; D: NA; size: NA; CDR3: CASSESGDTEAFF; DNA: TGTGCCAGCAGTGAAAGTGGGGACACTGAAGCTTTCTTT
V: TRBV9; J: TRBJ2-7; D: TRBD1; size: NA; CDR3: CASSAPPGQGRPYEQYF; DNA: TGTGCCAGCAGCGCTCCCCCCGGACAGGGGCGTCCCTACGAGCAGTACTTC
V: TRBV27; J: TRBJ1-5; D: TRBD1; size: NA; CDR3: CASSSQGAGVGNQPQHF; DNA: TGTGCCAGCAGTTCCCAGGGGGCAGGTGTGGGCAATCAGCCCCAGCATTTT
V: TRBV11-2; J: TRBJ2-7; D: TRBD2; size: NA; CDR3: CASSLGTSGGPYYEQYF; DNA: TGTGCCAGCAGCTTAGGGACTAGCGGGGGACCCTACTACGAGCAGTACTTC
V: TRBV7-9; J: TRBJ2-1; D: TRBD1; size: NA; CDR3: CASSVTEGQGNEQFF; DNA: TGTGCCAGCAGCGTGACAGAGGGACAGGGCAATGAGCAGTTCTTC
V: TRBV11-3; J: TRBJ2-1; D: NA; size: NA; CDR3: CASSLRTARYNEQFF; DNA: TGTGCCAGCAGCTTACGAACAGCGAGATACAATGAGCAGTTCTTC
V: TRBV7-2; J: TRBJ2-7; D: NA; size: NA; CDR3: CASSPRTDEQYF; DNA: TGTGCCAGCAGCCCCCGGACAGACGAGCAGTACTTC
V: TRBV27; J: TRBJ2-3; D: NA; size: NA; CDR3: CASSPRFGSDTQYF; DNA: TGTGCCAGCTCTCCTAGGTTTGGTTCGGATACGCAGTATTTT
V: TRBV9; J: TRBJ2-2; D: TRBD2; size: few; CDR3: CASTLTRDYSNTGELFF; DNA: TGTGCCAGCACACTAACCCGGGACTACTCGAACACCGGGGAGCTGTTTTTT
V: TRBV4-1; J: TRBJ2-7; D: TRBD1; size: NA; CDR3: CASSQNDRGTYEQYF; DNA: TGCGCCAGCAGCCAAAACGACAGGGGAACCTACGAGCAGTACTTC
V: TRBV5-1; J: TRBJ1-1; D: NA; size: NA; CDR3: CASSIYPGSMNTEAFF; DNA: TGCGCCAGCAGCATATACCCGGGATCTATGAACACTGAAGCTTTCTTT
V: TRBV19; J: TRBJ2-7; D: TRBD1; size: NA; CDR3: CASSGGTGGYEQYF; DNA: TGTGCCAGTAGTGGCGGGACAGGGGGCTACGAGCAGTATTTC
V: TRBV25-1; J: TRBJ2-7; D: NA; size: once; CDR3: CASSAHRVYEQYF; DNA: TGTGCCAGCAGTGCTCACAGGGTCTACGAGCAGTACTTC
V: TRBV7-9; J: TRBJ2-5; D: NA; size: NA; CDR3: CASSSAEETQYF; DNA: TGTGCCAGCAGCTCGGCCGAAGAGACCCAGTACTTC
V: TRBV9; J: TRBJ2-7; D: NA; size: NA; CDR3: CASSVGRGGYEQYF; DNA: TGTGCCAGCAGCGTGGGGAGAGGGGGCTACGAGCAGTACTTC
V: TRBV28; J: TRBJ2-2; D: NA; size: NA; CDR3: CASSLVYGGAGELFF; DNA: TGTGCCAGCAGTTTAGTTTATGGGGGAGCCGGGGAGCTGTTTTTT
V: TRBV9; J: TRBJ1-2; D: NA; size: once; CDR3: CASSSPLDGNYGYTF; DNA: TGTGCCAGCAGCTCGCCTCTAGACGGAAACTATGGCTACACCTTC
V: TRBV28; J: TRBJ2-1; D: TRBD1; size: NA; CDR3: CASNDRDRVNNEQFF; DNA: TGTGCCAGCAATGACCGGGACAGGGTTAACAATGAGCAGTTCTTC
V: TRBV6-1; J: TRBJ2-7; D: NA; size: NA; CDR3: CAIDHIMASYEQYF; DNA: TGTGCCATCGACCACATCATGGCCTCATACGAGCAGTACTTC
V: TRBV27; J: TRBJ2-7; D: NA; size: NA; CDR3: CASSDGLTYEQYF; DNA: TGTGCCAGCAGTGACGGACTGACCTACGAGCAGTACTTC
V: TRBV28; J: TRBJ1-2; D: TRBD1; size: NA; CDR3: CASSLVSGTGEKGYTF; DNA: TGTGCCAGCAGTTTAGTTTCCGGGACAGGGGAGAAGGGCTACACCTTC
V: TRBV27; J: TRBJ2-1; D: TRBD1; size: NA; CDR3: CASSLLTASTGVVYNEQFF; DNA: TGTGCCAGCAGTTTATTAACCGCCTCGACAGGGGTCGTATACAATGAGCAGTTCTTC
V: TRBV7-3; J: TRBJ1-1; D: TRBD1; size: NA; CDR3: CASSHGTANTEAFF; DNA: TGTGCCAGCAGCCACGGGACAGCGAACACTGAAGCTTTCTTT
V: TRBV4-1; J: TRBJ2-1; D: NA; size: NA; CDR3: CASSLRRDFYTNEQFF; DNA: TGCGCCAGCAGCCTTCGAAGGGACTTTTACACCAATGAGCAGTTCTTC
V: TRBV10-3; J: TRBJ2-5; D: TRBD1; size: few; CDR3: CAISGGQQETQYF; DNA: TGTGCCATCAGTGGGGGACAGCAAGAGACCCAGTACTTC
V: TRBV6-1; J: TRBJ2-7; D: NA; size: NA; CDR3: CASSPGRLYEQYF; DNA: TGTGCCAGCAGTCCGGGACGGCTCTACGAGCAGTACTTC
V: TRBV29-1; J: TRBJ1-2; D: NA; size: NA; CDR3: CSAEGHDYGYTF; DNA: TGCAGCGCAGAAGGTCATGACTATGGCTACACCTTC
V: TRBV18; J: TRBJ1-1; D: NA; size: once; CDR3: CASSPPSRAIEAFF; DNA: TGTGCCAGCTCACCACCATCCAGAGCTATTGAAGCTTTCTTT
V: TRBV11-2; J: TRBJ2-3; D: NA; size: NA; CDR3: CASSLTEDTQYF; DNA: TGTGCCAGCAGCCTAACTGAAGATACGCAGTATTTT
V: TRBV5-1; J: TRBJ2-7; D: NA; size: NA; CDR3: CASSLAGQNEQYF; DNA: TGCGCCAGCAGCTTGGCCGGGCAAAACGAGCAGTACTTC
V: TRBV10-1; J: TRBJ1-5; D: NA; size: NA; CDR3: CATKGEQPYSNQPQHF; DNA: TGCGCCACCAAAGGCGAACAACCGTATAGCAATCAGCCCCAGCATTTT
V: TRBV10-1; J: TRBJ2-1; D: NA; size: NA; CDR3: CASSGSGFIDEQFF; DNA: TGCGCCAGCAGTGGAAGCGGTTTCATCGATGAGCAGTTCTTC
V: TRBV4-1; J: TRBJ2-7; D: NA; size: NA; CDR3: CASSQRDGSYEQYF; DNA: TGCGCCAGCAGCCAAAGGGACGGTTCCTACGAGCAGTACTTC
V: TRBV11-3; J: TRBJ2-7; D: NA; size: NA; CDR3: CASSLTVGPRGEQYF; DNA: TGTGCCAGCAGCTTAACTGTGGGGCCAAGGGGCGAGCAGTACTTC
V: TRBV27; J: TRBJ2-7; D: NA; size: once; CDR3: CASRPGPYAVPTSYEQYF; DNA: TGTGCCAGCAGACCCGGCCCCTACGCTGTGCCCACCTCCTACGAGCAGTACTTC
V: TRBV29-1; J: TRBJ2-4; D: NA; size: NA; CDR3: CSVELPLWGLGKNIQYF; DNA: TGCAGCGTTGAATTGCCCTTGTGGGGGCTAGGTAAAAACATTCAGTACTTC
V: TRBV28; J: TRBJ2-3; D: TRBD2; size: NA; CDR3: CASSLSVGLAGAGTDTQYF; DNA: TGTGCCAGCAGTTTATCCGTGGGACTAGCGGGGGCGGGCACAGATACGCAGTATTTT
V: TRBV4-3; J: TRBJ2-5; D: NA; size: NA; CDR3: CASSQAGNQGTQYF; DNA: TGCGCCAGCAGCCAGGCCGGGAACCAGGGGACCCAGTACTTC
V: TRBV27; J: TRBJ2-2; D: NA; size: NA; CDR3: CASSLLENTGELFF; DNA: TGTGCCAGCAGTTTATTAGAGAACACCGGGGAGCTGTTTTTT
V: TRBV4-3; J: TRBJ2-1; D: NA; size: NA; CDR3: CASSRGAVSSYNEQFF; DNA: TGCGCCAGCAGTCGAGGAGCGGTTAGCTCCTACAATGAGCAGTTCTTC
V: TRBV2; J: TRBJ1-5; D: TRBD1; size: NA; CDR3: CASSASGTGGYNQPQHF; DNA: TGTGCCAGCAGTGCATCCGGGACAGGGGGTTATAATCAGCCCCAGCATTTT
V: TRBV11-2; J: TRBJ2-2; D: NA; size: NA; CDR3: CASSLDTTWGNTGELFF; DNA: TGTGCCAGCAGCTTAGATACAACGTGGGGGAACACCGGGGAGCTGTTTTTT
V: TRBV10-3; J: TRBJ2-7; D: NA; size: once; CDR3: CAIKDSSYEQYF; DNA: TGTGCCATCAAGGACAGCTCCTACGAGCAGTACTTC
V: TRBV29-1; J: TRBJ2-7; D: TRBD1; size: NA; CDR3: CSVEADRGSVYEQYF; DNA: TGCAGCGTTGAGGCCGACAGGGGAAGTGTCTACGAGCAGTACTTC